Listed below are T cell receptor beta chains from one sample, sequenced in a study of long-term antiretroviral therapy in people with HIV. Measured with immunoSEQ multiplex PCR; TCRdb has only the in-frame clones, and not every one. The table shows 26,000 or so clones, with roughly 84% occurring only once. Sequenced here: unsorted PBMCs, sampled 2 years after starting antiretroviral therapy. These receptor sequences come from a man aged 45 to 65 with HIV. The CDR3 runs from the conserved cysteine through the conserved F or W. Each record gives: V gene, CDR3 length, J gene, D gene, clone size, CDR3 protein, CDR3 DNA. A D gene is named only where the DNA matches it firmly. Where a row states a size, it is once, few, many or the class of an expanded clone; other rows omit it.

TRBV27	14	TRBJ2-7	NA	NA	CASSPEDRLYEQYF	TGTGCCAGCAGTCCCGAGGACCGCTTGTACGAGCAGTACTTC
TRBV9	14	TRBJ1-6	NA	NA	CASSPSYSNSPLHF	TGTGCCAGCAGCCCGTCGTATAGCAATTCACCCCTCCACTTT
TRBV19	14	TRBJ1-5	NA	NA	CASSPGGPPQPQHF	TGTGCCAGTTCCCCAGGAGGGCCCCCTCAGCCCCAGCATTTT
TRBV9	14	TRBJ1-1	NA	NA	CASSVVGGATEAFF	TGTGCCAGCAGCGTAGTTGGTGGGGCCACTGAAGCTTTCTTT
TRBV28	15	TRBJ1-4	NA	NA	CASSPRRGYNEKLFF	TGTGCCAGCAGTCCCCGCAGGGGTTACAATGAAAAACTGTTTTTT
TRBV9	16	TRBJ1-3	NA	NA	CASSVNPASSGNTIYF	TGTGCCAGCAGCGTAAATCCCGCTAGCTCTGGAAACACCATATATTTT
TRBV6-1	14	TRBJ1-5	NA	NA	CATLQVISYQPQHF	TGTGCCACCTTACAAGTGATATCTTATCAGCCCCAGCATTTT
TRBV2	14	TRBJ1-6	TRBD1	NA	CASSDGTGDSPLHF	TGTGCCAGCAGTGACGGGACAGGGGATTCACCCCTCCACTTT
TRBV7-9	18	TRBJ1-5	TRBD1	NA	CASSSSLKQGGLNQPQHF	TGTGCCAGCAGCTCTAGCCTGAAACAGGGGGGCCTCAATCAGCCCCAGCATTTT
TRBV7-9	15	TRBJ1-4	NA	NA	CASSLYSRVAEKLFF	TGTGCCAGCAGCTTATATTCCAGGGTAGCTGAAAAACTGTTTTTT
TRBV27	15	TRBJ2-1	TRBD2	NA	CASSYSSGINNEQFF	TGTGCCAGCAGTTATAGTAGCGGGATAAACAATGAGCAGTTCTTC
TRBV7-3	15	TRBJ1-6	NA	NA	CASSLQSSYNSPLHF	TGTGCCAGCAGCTTACAGAGCTCCTATAATTCACCCCTCCACTTT
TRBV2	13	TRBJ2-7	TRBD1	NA	CAAVRQGPYEQYF	TGTGCCGCAGTGCGACAGGGACCCTACGAGCAGTACTTC
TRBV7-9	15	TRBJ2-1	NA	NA	CASTRIHSSYNEQFF	TGTGCCAGCACCCGGATACATTCCTCCTACAATGAGCAGTTCTTC
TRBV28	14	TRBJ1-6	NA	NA	CASSERVGWGPLHF	TGTGCCAGCAGCGAAAGGGTGGGATGGGGACCCCTCCACTTT
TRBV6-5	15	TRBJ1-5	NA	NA	CASSSRAHSNQPQHF	TGTGCCAGCAGTTCCCGGGCCCATAGCAATCAGCCCCAGCATTTT
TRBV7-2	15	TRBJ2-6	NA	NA	CASSLDRAGANVLTF	TGTGCCAGCAGCTTAGATAGGGCTGGGGCCAACGTCCTGACTTTC
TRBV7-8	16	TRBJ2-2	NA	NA	CASSLADGANTGELFF	TGTGCCAGCAGCTTAGCCGATGGCGCGAACACCGGGGAGCTGTTTTTT
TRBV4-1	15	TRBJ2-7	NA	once	CASSQEGGRMYEQYF	TGCGCCAGCAGCCAAGAAGGAGGGAGAATGTACGAGCAGTACTTC
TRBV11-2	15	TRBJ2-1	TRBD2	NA	CASSSGLADYNEQFF	TGTGCCAGCAGCTCGGGACTAGCGGATTACAATGAGCAGTTCTTC
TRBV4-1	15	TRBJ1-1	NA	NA	CASSQVKGENTEAFF	TGCGCCAGCAGCCAAGTTAAAGGAGAGAACACTGAAGCTTTCTTT
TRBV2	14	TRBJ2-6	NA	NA	CASSSDSGANVLTF	TGTGCCAGCAGTTCGGACTCTGGGGCCAACGTCCTGACTTTC
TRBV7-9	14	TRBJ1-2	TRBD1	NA	CASSLTGVNYGYTF	TGTGCCAGCAGCTTGACAGGGGTGAACTATGGCTACACCTTC
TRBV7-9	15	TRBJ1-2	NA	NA	CASSPALGANYGYTF	TGTGCCAGCAGCCCCGCATTGGGGGCAAACTATGGCTACACCTTC
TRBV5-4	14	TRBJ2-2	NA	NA	CASSPGGFTGELFF	TGTGCCAGCAGCCCTGGGGGGTTCACCGGGGAGCTGTTTTTT
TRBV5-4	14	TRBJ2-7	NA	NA	CASSLPGTSYEQYF	TGTGCCAGCAGCTTACCCGGTACCTCCTACGAGCAGTACTTC
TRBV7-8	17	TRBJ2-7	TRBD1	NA	CASSPPWRDRGPYEQYF	TGTGCCAGCAGCCCGCCTTGGAGGGACAGGGGCCCCTACGAGCAGTACTTC
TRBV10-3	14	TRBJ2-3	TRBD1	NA	CAVRGDRGTDTQYF	TGTGCTGTCCGAGGGGACAGGGGCACAGATACGCAGTATTTT
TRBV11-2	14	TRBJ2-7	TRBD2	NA	CASTQGGSSYEQYF	TGTGCCAGCACCCAGGGAGGGAGCTCCTACGAGCAGTACTTC
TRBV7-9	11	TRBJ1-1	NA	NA	CASSPSTEAFF	TGTGCCAGCAGCCCTTCCACTGAAGCTTTCTTT
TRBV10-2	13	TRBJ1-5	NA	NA	CASNSGVGQPQHF	TGCGCCAGCAATTCGGGAGTCGGACAGCCCCAGCATTTT
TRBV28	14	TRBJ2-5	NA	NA	CASSLSPASVTQYF	TGTGCCAGCAGTTTATCGCCAGCCTCAGTGACCCAGTACTTC
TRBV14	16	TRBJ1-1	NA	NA	CASSNHPTVMNTEAFF	TGTGCCAGCAGCAACCACCCGACAGTCATGAACACTGAAGCTTTCTTT
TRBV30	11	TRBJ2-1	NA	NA	CAWSVQRDVFF	TGTGCCTGGAGTGTACAAAGGGATGTGTTCTTC
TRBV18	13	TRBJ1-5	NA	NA	CASSPQSNQPQHF	TGTGCCAGCTCACCTCAGAGTAATCAGCCCCAGCATTTT
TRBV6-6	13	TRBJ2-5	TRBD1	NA	CASRGTVQETQYF	TGTGCCAGCAGGGGGACAGTACAAGAGACCCAGTACTTC
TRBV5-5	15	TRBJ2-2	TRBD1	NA	CASSLGTGYTGELFF	TGTGCCAGCAGCCTCGGGACAGGGTACACCGGGGAGCTGTTTTTT
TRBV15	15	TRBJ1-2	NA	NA	CATSIDLSGHYGYTF	TGTGCCACCAGCATTGACCTCTCAGGGCATTATGGCTACACCTTC
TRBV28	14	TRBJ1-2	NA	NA	CASSLISDGGGYTF	TGTGCCAGCAGTTTAATTTCGGACGGGGGTGGCTACACCTTC
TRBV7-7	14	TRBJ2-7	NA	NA	CASSLSLETYEQYF	TGTGCTAGCAGCCTCTCCTTGGAAACCTACGAGCAGTACTTC
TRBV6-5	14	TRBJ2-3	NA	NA	CASTGQAKTDTQYF	TGTGCCAGCACGGGGCAGGCGAAGACGGATACGCAGTATTTT
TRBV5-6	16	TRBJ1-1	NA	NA	CASSLVQGFRNTEAFF	TGTGCCAGCAGCTTGGTACAGGGTTTCAGGAACACTGAAGCTTTCTTT
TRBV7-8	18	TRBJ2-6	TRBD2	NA	CASSLETSGSSGANVLTF	TGTGCCAGCAGCTTAGAGACTAGCGGGAGTTCTGGGGCCAACGTCCTGACTTTC
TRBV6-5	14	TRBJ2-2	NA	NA	CASSYSRGSGELFF	TGTGCCAGCAGTTACTCGAGGGGGAGTGGGGAGCTGTTTTTT
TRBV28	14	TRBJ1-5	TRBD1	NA	CASSLGQGDQPQHF	TGTGCCAGCAGCCTAGGACAGGGGGATCAGCCCCAGCATTTT
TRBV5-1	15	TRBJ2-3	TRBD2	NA	CASRQTSYGTDTQYF	TGCGCCAGCAGGCAGACTAGCTACGGCACAGATACGCAGTATTTT
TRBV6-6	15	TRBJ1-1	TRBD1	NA	CASSFNNRGPPEAFF	TGTGCCAGCAGTTTCAACAACAGGGGGCCACCTGAAGCTTTCTTT
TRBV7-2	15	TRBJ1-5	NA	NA	CASSLVGAGISPQHF	TGTGCCAGCAGCTTAGTGGGGGCAGGGATCAGCCCCCAGCATTTT
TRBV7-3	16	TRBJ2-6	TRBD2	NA	CASSLRGGTWANVLTF	TGTGCCAGCAGCTTAAGGGGGGGGACCTGGGCCAACGTCCTGACTTTC
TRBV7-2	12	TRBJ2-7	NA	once	CASSFGRYEQYF	TGTGCCAGCAGCTTCGGTCGCTACGAGCAGTACTTC
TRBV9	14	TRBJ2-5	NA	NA	CASSPFGGKETQYF	TGTGCCAGCAGCCCCTTCGGGGGTAAGGAGACCCAGTACTTC
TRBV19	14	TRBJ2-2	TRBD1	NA	CASSRQGNTGELFF	TGTGCCAGTAGCCGACAGGGGAACACCGGGGAGCTGTTTTTT
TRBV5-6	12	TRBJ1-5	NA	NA	CASSFKNQPQHF	TGTGCCAGCAGCTTCAAGAACCAGCCCCAGCATTTT
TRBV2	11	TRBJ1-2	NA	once	CASTADTGYTF	TGTGCCAGCACCGCGGACACTGGCTACACCTTC
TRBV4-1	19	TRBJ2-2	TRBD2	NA	CASSQGYGTSGSLGGELFF	TGCGCCAGCAGCCAAGGATATGGGACTAGCGGGAGTCTCGGCGGGGAGCTGTTTTTT